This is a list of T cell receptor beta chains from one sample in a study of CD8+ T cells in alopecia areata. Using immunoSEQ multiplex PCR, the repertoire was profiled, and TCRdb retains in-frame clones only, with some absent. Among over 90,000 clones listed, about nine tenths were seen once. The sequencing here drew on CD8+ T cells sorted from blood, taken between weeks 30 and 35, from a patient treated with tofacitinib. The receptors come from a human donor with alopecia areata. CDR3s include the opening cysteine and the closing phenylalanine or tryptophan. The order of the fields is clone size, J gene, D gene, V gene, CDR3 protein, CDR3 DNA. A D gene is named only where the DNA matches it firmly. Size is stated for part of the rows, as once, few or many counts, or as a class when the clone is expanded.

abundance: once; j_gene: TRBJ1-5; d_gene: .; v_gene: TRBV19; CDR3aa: CASSINTVYSNQPQHF; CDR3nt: TGTGCCAGTAGTATCAATACAGTTTATAGCAATCAGCCCCAGCATTTT
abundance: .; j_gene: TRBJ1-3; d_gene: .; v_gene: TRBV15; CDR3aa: CATRGPVGNTIYF; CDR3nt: TGTGCCACCAGGGGACCCGTTGGGAACACCATATATTTT
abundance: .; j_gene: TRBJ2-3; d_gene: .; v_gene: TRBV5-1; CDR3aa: CASRLPTSMRGTDTQYF; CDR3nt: TGCGCCAGCAGGTTACCGACCTCGATGAGAGGAACAGATACGCAGTATTTT
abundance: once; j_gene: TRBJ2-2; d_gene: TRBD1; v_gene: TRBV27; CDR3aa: CASSMGQSTGELFF; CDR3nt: TGTGCCAGCAGTATGGGACAGTCCACCGGGGAGCTGTTTTTT
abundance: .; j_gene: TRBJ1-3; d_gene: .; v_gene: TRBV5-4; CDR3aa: CASSLGLSSGNTIYF; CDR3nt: TGTGCCAGCAGCTTAGGACTTAGCTCTGGAAACACCATATATTTT
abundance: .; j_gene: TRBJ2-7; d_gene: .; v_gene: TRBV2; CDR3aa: CASSPRTAGNEQYF; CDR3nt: TGTGCCAGCAGCCCACGGACCGCGGGGAACGAGCAGTACTTC
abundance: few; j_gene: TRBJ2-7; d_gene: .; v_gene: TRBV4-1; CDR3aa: CASSRQDVGSSEQYF; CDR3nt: TGCGCCAGCAGCCGCCAAGATGTAGGGTCAAGCGAGCAGTACTTC
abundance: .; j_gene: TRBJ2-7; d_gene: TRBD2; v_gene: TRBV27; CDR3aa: CASGLAPSYEQYF; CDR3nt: TGTGCCAGCGGACTAGCCCCTTCTTACGAGCAGTACTTC
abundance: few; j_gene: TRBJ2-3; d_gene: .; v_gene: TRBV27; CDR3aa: CASSPLGGGITDTQYF; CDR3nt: TGTGCCAGCAGTCCCCTCGGGGGCGGGATTACAGATACGCAGTATTTT
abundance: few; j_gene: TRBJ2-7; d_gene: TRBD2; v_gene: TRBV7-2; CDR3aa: CASSPAVAGAPYYEQYF; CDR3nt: TGTGCCAGCAGCCCGGCTGTAGCGGGAGCCCCCTACTACGAGCAGTACTTC
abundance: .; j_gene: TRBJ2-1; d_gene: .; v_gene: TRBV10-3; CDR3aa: CAAGNEQFF; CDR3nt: TGTGCCGCCGGCAATGAGCAGTTCTTC
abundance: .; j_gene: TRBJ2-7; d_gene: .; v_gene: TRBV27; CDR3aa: CASSLAGHAYEQYF; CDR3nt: TGTGCCAGCAGTTTGGCCGGACACGCCTACGAGCAGTACTTC
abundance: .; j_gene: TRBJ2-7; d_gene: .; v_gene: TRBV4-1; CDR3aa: CASSGRSTSSYEQYF; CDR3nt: TGCGCCAGCAGCGGGCGGTCGACCAGCTCCTACGAGCAGTACTTC
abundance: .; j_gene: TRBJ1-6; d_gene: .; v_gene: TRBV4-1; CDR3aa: CASSQDLGFGSPLHF; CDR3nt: TGCGCCAGCAGCCAAGATCTAGGGTTTGGATCACCCCTCCACTTT
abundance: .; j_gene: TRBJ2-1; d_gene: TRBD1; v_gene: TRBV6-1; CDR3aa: CASSEIHRDSSYNEQFF; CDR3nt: TGTGCCAGCAGTGAAATCCACCGGGACAGCTCCTACAATGAGCAGTTCTTC
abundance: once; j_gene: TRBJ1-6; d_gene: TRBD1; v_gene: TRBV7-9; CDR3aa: CASSSRDRDYSPLHF; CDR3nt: TGTGCCAGCAGCTCCCGGGACAGGGATTATTCACCCCTCCACTTT
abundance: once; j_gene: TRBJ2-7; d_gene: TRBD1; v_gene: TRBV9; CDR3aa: CASSPRGQDEFEQYF; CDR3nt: TGTGCCAGCAGCCCCCGGGGACAGGACGAGTTCGAGCAGTACTTC
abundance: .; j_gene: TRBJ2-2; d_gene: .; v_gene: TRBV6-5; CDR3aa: CASSLAINTGELFF; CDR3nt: TGTGCCAGCAGCCTAGCAATAAACACCGGGGAGCTGTTTTTT
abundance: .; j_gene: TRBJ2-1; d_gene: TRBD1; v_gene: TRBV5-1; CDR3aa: CASSFTGDPVNEQFF; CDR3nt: TGCGCCAGCAGCTTTACAGGGGATCCGGTCAATGAGCAGTTCTTC
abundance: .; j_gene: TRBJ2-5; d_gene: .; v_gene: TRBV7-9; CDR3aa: CASSRSQETQYF; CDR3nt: TGTGCCAGCAGCCGGAGCCAAGAGACCCAGTACTTC
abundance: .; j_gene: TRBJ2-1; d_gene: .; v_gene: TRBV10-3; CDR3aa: CAISDPSGGPSSYNEQFF; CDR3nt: TGTGCCATCAGTGATCCCTCCGGGGGTCCGAGCTCCTACAATGAGCAGTTCTTC
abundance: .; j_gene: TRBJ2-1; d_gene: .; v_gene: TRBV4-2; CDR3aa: CASSQDLNEQFF; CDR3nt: TGTGCCAGCAGCCAAGACCTCAATGAGCAGTTCTTC
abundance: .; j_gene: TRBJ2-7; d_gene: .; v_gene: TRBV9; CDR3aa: CASSVTGTASYEQYF; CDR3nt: TGTGCCAGCAGCGTTACCGGGACCGCCTCCTACGAGCAGTACTTC
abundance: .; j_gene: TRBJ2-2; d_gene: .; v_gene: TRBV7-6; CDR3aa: CASSLGGEFDTGELFF; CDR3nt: TGTGCCAGCAGCTTAGGGGGGGAGTTCGACACCGGGGAGCTGTTTTTT
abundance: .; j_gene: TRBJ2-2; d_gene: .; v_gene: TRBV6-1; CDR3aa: CATRRRGRDTGELFF; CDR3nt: TGTGCCACCCGACGGAGGGGGCGCGACACCGGGGAGCTGTTTTTT
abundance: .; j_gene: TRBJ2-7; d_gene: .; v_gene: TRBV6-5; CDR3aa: CASSKDGLEYF; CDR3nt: TGTGCCAGCAGCAAGGACGGACTTGAATACTTC
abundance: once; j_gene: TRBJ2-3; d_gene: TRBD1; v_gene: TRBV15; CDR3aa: CATSREWGDRDTDTQYF; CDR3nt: TGTGCCACCAGCAGAGAATGGGGGGACAGGGACACAGATACGCAGTATTTT
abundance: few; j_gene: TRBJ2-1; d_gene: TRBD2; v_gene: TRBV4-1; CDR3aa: CASSQGGGRGLFF; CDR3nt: TGCGCCAGCAGCCAAGGGGGCGGGAGGGGCTTGTTCTTC
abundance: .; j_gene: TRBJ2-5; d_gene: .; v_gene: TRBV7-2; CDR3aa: CASSLQGRETQYF; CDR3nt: TGTGCCAGCAGCCTTCAAGGGCGGGAGACCCAGTACTTC
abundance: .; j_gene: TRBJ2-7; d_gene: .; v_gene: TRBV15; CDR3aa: CATSRGDNTYEQYF; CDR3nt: TGTGCCACCAGCAGAGGGGACAATACCTACGAGCAGTACTTC
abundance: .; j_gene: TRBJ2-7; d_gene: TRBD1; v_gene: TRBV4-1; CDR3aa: CASSHKIGQVGTYEQYF; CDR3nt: TGCGCCAGCAGCCACAAGATCGGACAGGTGGGAACCTACGAGCAGTACTTC
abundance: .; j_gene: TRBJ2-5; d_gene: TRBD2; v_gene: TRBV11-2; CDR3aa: CASSAGLAGEETQYF; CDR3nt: TGTGCCAGCAGCGCGGGACTAGCGGGAGAAGAGACCCAGTACTTC
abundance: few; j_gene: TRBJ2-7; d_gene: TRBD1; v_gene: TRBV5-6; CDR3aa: CASSGQAYEQYF; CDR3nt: TGTGCCAGCAGCGGACAGGCCTACGAGCAGTACTTC
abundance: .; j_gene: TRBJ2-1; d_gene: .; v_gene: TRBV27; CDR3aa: CASSTGRLYNEQFF; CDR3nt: TGTGCCAGCAGCACAGGCAGGCTTTACAATGAGCAGTTCTTC
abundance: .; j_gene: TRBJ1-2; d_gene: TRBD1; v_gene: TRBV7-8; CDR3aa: CASSLTDRGRLWGYTF; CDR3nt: TGTGCCAGCAGCTTAACGGACAGGGGGCGATTGTGGGGCTACACCTTC
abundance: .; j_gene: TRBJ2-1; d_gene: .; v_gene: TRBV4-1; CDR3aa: CASSQVRVHEQFF; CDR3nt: TGCGCCAGCAGCCAAGTACGGGTGCATGAGCAGTTCTTC
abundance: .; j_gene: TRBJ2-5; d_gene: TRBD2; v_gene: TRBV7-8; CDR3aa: CASSLARGGRQETQYF; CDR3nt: TGTGCCAGCAGCTTAGCGCGCGGGGGTAGGCAAGAGACCCAGTACTTC
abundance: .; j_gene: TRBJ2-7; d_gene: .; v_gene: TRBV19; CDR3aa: CASSIRQGNEQYF; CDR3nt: TGTGCCAGTAGTATTCGCCAGGGCAACGAGCAGTACTTC
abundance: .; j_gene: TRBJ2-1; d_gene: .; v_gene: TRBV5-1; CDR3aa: CASSSGDNEQFF; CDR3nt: TGCGCCAGCAGCTCCGGGGACAATGAGCAGTTCTTC
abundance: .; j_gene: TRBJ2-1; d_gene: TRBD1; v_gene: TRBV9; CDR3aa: CASSVSGTDNNEQFF; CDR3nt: TGTGCCAGCAGCGTTTCCGGGACAGATAACAATGAGCAGTTCTTC
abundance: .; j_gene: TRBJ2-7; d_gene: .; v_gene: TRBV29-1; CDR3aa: CSVVLESEQYF; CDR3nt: TGCAGCGTTGTCCTGGAGAGCGAGCAGTACTTC